Reported below is one T cell receptor (beta chain). This clonotype was detected a few times. What this receptor recognizes is not known. Within one base of it there is no much larger clone, and no base qualities were kept. This specimen belongs to a study (dated by TCRdb to 2015 to 2016). Via the germline V gene, CDR1 is SGHRS and CDR2 YFSETQ. There are 21 amino acids in the CDR3, from cysteine to phenylalanine inclusive. Kept here is only the CDR3 DNA, which spans 63 bases and is read in frame from base 1. The germline V and J ends show losses of 4 bases and 2 bases respectively, and no gene match explains 20 bases of the junction. Library creation used RT-PCR. Instrument used: Illumina MiSeq. In-frame beta chains were kept once TCRdb had trimmed the public reads at Q25 with fastp and called clones with MiXCR. Under each unique CDR3 protein, matching rows form one entry showing the most common genes and DNA. For this sample there are more than 600,000 distinct CDR3 sequences; about 14% appear just once. The ten largest clonotypes hold roughly 3.6% of the sample.

The sequence was collected from a female donor in good health, serving as a healthy control. The sample comprised memory CD4+ T cells from blood. The chain joins TRBV5-1 to TRBJ2-5; 13 bases in the junction line up with TRBD2. For the CDR3, the sequence is CASSTQGLAGALSTGQETQYF. The DNA sequence is TGCGCCAGCAGCACCCAAGGACTAGCGGGGGCCCTTTCCACGGGGCAAGAGACCCAGTACTTC.